This passage covers 11 T cell receptor beta chains from one sample sequenced in a study of cytomegalovirus exposure and HLA in healthy donors. The PCR employed 60 Vbeta primers together with 13 Jbeta primers. The table came from immunoSEQ multiplex PCR; TCRdb's copy has only in-frame clones and leaves some out. Among over 100,000 clones listed, approximately 80% were seen once. Sequencing was carried out using PBMCs. The source of these receptors is a male donor in good health and CMV-seropositive.

CDR3 coding DNA: TGTGCCAGCAGTTCTCCAGTGAACACTGAAGCTTTCTTT. Translated, it gives CASSSPVNTEAFF. The chain joins TRBV6-5 to TRBJ1-1; no clear D gene. The CDR3 length is 13 residues. V dropped 4 bases and J dropped 0 bases, with 6 bases sitting between them. CDR1 is MNHEY, CDR2 SVGAGI, per germline.

The V and J genes are TRBV18 and TRBJ2-3; 13 bases are shared with TRBD2. The germline V gene has CDR1 KGHSH and CDR2 LQKENI. This CDR3 is 15 amino acids long. V was pared by 6 bases and J by 5 bases, with 5 bases of the junction left unmatched. CDR3 nucleotides: TGTGCCAGCTCCCGGGGACTAGCGGGGCTAGATACGCAGTATTTT. This translates into CASSRGLAGLDTQYF. Using reference TRBV18 and TRBJ2-3 for the parts outside the CDR3, the full variable domain is NAGVMQNPRHLVRRRGQEARLRCSPMKGHSHVYWYRQLPEEGLKFMVYLQKENIIDESGMPKERFSAEFPKEGPSILRIQQVVRGDSAAYFCASSRGLAGLDTQYFGPGTRLTVL.

The chain recombines TRBV7-2 with TRBJ2-3; D unresolved. CDR3 length: 14 amino acids. CDR1 is SGHTA, CDR2 FQGNSA, per germline. V dropped 1 base and J dropped 1 base, with 6 bases sitting between them. CDR3 sequence reads: CASSLDSGTDTQYF. The CDR3 DNA sequence: TGTGCCAGCAGCTTAGACTCCGGCACAGATACGCAGTATTTT.

The gene calls are TRBV19 and TRBJ2-1; TRBD2 matches 12 bases. Germline V CDR1 and CDR2: LNHDA, SQIVND (reference sequence). The J segment lost 0 bases and the V segment lost 4 bases, leaving 4 bases of the junction unmatched. The CDR3 length is 17 residues. The chain's CDR3 is CASSTRTSGNSYNEQFF. CDR3 DNA: TGTGCCAGTAGTACCCGGACTAGCGGGAACTCCTACAATGAGCAGTTCTTC. The whole variable domain, filled in from reference TRBV19 and TRBJ2-1, reads DGGITQSPKYLFRKEGQNVTLSCEQNLNHDAMYWYRQDPGQGLRLIYYSQIVNDFQKGDIAEGYSVSREKKESFPLTVTSAQKNPTAFYLCASSTRTSGNSYNEQFFGPGTRLTVL.

This clone was counted a single time. The chain employs TRBV14 and TRBJ2-5, with D possibly being TRBD1 (6 bases). The J call could be wrong; TRBJ2-7 is a better fit for the DNA end. The CDR3 has 13 amino acids. Germline loops: CDR1 SGHDN, CDR2 FVKESK. The CDR3 loop reads CASSRGPPYEQYF. In nucleotides, the CDR3 is TGTGCCAGCAGCCGGGGGCCTCCGTACGAGCAGTACTTC.

This clone was seen a single time. The rearrangement joins TRBV11-2 to TRBJ2-7; possibly TRBD1 for D (6 bases). Germline V gene data show CDR1 as SGHAT and CDR2 as FQNNGV. This CDR3 contains 15 residues. V shed 5 bases and J shed 2 bases, with 16 bases lying between them. The CDR3 protein is CASSQWTASPYEQYF. For the CDR3, the DNA is TGTGCCAGCAGCCAGTGGACAGCTTCACCCTACGAGCAGTACTTC. The complete variable domain, with remaining parts taken from reference TRBV11-2 and TRBJ2-7, reads EAGVAQSPRYKIIEKRQSVAFWCNPISGHATLYWYQQILGQGPKLLIQFQNNGVVDDSQLPKDRFSAERLKGVDSTLKIQPAKLEDSAVYLCASSQWTASPYEQYFGPGTRLTVT.

This clone came up once. The identical CDR3 is also encoded by other nucleotide sequences in the sample. The chain couples TRBV5-6 to TRBJ2-3, with 8 bases that match TRBD1. V was pared by 2 bases and J by 2 bases, with 10 bases of the junction left unmatched. Germline CDR1 is SGHDT and CDR2 is YYEEEE. The CDR3 is 17 amino acids. CDR3 nucleotide sequence: TGTGCCAGCAGCTTTCGGTTGACAGGGGTTGACACAGATACGCAGTATTTT. Encoded protein: CASSFRLTGVDTDTQYF.

The gene calls are TRBV12-5 and TRBJ1-1, with a tentative D call TRBD1 (5 bases). V shed 6 bases and J shed 14 bases, with 22 bases lying between them. Per germline, CDR1 LGHNT and CDR2 FRNRAP. The CDR3 consists of 13 residues. DNA of the CDR3: TGTGCTAGTGGCCGCCCCCCCGACAGTAAAAAGTTCTTT. Amino acid sequence: CASGRPPDSKKFF.

This clone was seen a handful of times. J is TRBJ2-1 and V is TRBV7-8, with TRBD1 matching over 10 bases. Germline V gives CDR1 SGHVS, CDR2 FQNEAQ. Trimming took 1 base from V and 12 from J; bases not matched to a gene: 9. The CDR3 length is 15 residues. CDR3 amino acids: CASSLGTGGILGQFF. CDR3 DNA: TGTGCCAGCAGCTTAGGGACAGGGGGTATCCTAGGGCAGTTCTTC.

This clone was seen only once. The chain is built from TRBV5-1 and TRBJ1-6; no clear D. The CDR3 runs to 13 residues. V was pared by 5 bases and J by 8 bases, with 11 bases between. Germline V gives CDR1 SGHRS, CDR2 YFSETQ. The CDR3 DNA is TGCGCCAGCAGGAGGGTTTTGGATTCACCCCTCCACTTT. The encoded protein is CASRRVLDSPLHF.

The chain is built from TRBV5-4 and TRBJ1-2, with 7 bases fitting TRBD1. The germline V gene encodes CDR1 SGHNT and CDR2 YYREEE (reference sequence). The ends lost 0 bases at V and 2 bases at J; junction bases unmatched: 13. This CDR3 contains 18 residues. CDR3 residues: CASSLAWGQKGSNYGYTF. In DNA form, the CDR3 reads TGTGCCAGCAGCTTGGCCTGGGGACAGAAGGGGTCCAACTATGGCTACACCTTC.